These T cell receptor beta chains were read from a single sample in a study of read filtering for tumor transcriptome and immune sequencing. TCRdb fed the reads into MiXCR, producing one record per CDR3 protein. Of about 39,000 distinct CDR3 sequences in the sample, roughly an eighth were seen once. Specimen: a population of CD138-negative cells sorted from bone marrow. These receptor sequences come from a donor aged 40 or older with multiple myeloma. The CDR3 runs from the conserved cysteine through the conserved F or W. The order of the fields is CDR3 protein, CDR3 DNA, clone size, V gene, D gene, J gene. A D gene is named only where the DNA matches it firmly. The listing skips clone size in some rows; elsewhere it reads once, few, many or a size class.

CASSENSYEQYF | TGTGCCAGCTCAGAAAACTCCTACGAGCAGTACTTC | many | TRBV11-2 | - | TRBJ2-7
CASSGWQETQYF | TGTGCCAGCAGCGGGTGGCAAGAGACCCAGTACTTC | many | TRBV2 | - | TRBJ2-5
CASSRTSNGETQYF | TGCGCCAGCAGCCGAACTAGTAATGGAGAGACCCAGTACTTC | many | TRBV5-1 | - | TRBJ2-5
CASKPGQGNVAGANVLTF | TGTGCCAGCAAGCCGGGACAGGGGAATGTAGCTGGGGCCAACGTCCTGACTTTC | - | TRBV2 | TRBD1 | TRBJ2-6
CASSSHPPGPTMNTEAFF | TGTGCCAGCAGCTCCCATCCACCGGGCCCAACCATGAACACTGAAGCTTTCTTT | many | TRBV11-3 | - | TRBJ1-1
CASSLIEDTYGYTF | TGTGCCAGCAGCTTGATAGAGGACACCTATGGCTACACCTTC | many | TRBV5-6 | - | TRBJ1-2
CASSFGTGVEQYF | TGTGCCAGCAGTTTCGGGACAGGGGTCGAGCAGTACTTC | many | TRBV6-2/TRBV6-3 | TRBD1 | TRBJ2-7
CASSLESTVDTQYF | TGTGCCAGCAGCTTAGAGAGCACGGTAGATACGCAGTATTTT | many | TRBV7-3 | - | TRBJ2-3
CASSQTGVAHTDTQYF | TGCGCCAGCAGCCAGACAGGGGTAGCCCACACAGATACGCAGTATTTT | many | TRBV4-1 | TRBD1 | TRBJ2-3
CASSLTPSEQYF | TGTGCCAGCAGTCTGACCCCTTCCGAGCAGTACTTC | many | TRBV6-1 | - | TRBJ2-7
CASSLEGQGYNEQFF | TGTGCCAGCAGCTTAGAAGGACAGGGCTACAATGAGCAGTTCTTC | many | TRBV11-2 | TRBD1 | TRBJ2-1
CASRRKPSGANVLTF | TGTGCCAGCAGGAGAAAACCCTCTGGGGCCAACGTCCTGACTTTC | many | TRBV6-5 | - | TRBJ2-6
CSVVTPGQGAFTDTQYF | TGCAGTGTTGTTACACCGGGACAGGGGGCTTTCACAGATACGCAGTATTTT | many | TRBV20-1 | TRBD1 | TRBJ2-3
CASSYGRESNYGYTF | TGTGCCAGCAGTTACGGACGAGAGAGTAACTATGGCTACACCTTC | many | TRBV6-5 | - | TRBJ1-2
CASSVDRTYEQYF | TGTGCCAGCAGTGTTGATAGAACCTACGAGCAGTACTTC | many | TRBV6-1 | - | TRBJ2-7
CASSLVGGDTEAFF | TGCGCCAGCAGCTTGGTAGGTGGAGACACTGAAGCTTTCTTT | - | TRBV5-1 | - | TRBJ1-1
CASRSPGQTEAFF | TGCGCCAGCAGGTCTCCAGGGCAGACTGAAGCTTTCTTT | many | TRBV5-1 | - | TRBJ1-1
CASSDQTSFSADTQYF | TGTGCCAGCAGTGACCAGACTAGCTTTAGTGCAGATACGCAGTATTTT | many | TRBV25-1 | TRBD2 | TRBJ2-3
CASSVVLADINEQFF | TGTGCCAGCAGCGTAGTACTAGCGGATATCAATGAACAGTTCTTC | few | TRBV9 | TRBD2 | TRBJ2-1
CASSRGVVEGKNIQYF | TGTGCCAGCAGCAGGGGGGTAGTCGAAGGCAAAAACATTCAGTACTTC | many | TRBV11-2 | - | TRBJ2-4
CASSLARDQPQHF | TGTGCCAGCAGCTTAGCGAGGGATCAGCCCCAGCATTTT | many | TRBV7-2 | - | TRBJ1-5
CASTTSAYFNEQFF | TGTGCCAGCACCACTAGCGCCTATTTTAATGAGCAGTTCTTC | medium-sized | TRBV6-5 | TRBD2 | TRBJ2-1
CVSGLITGAYTEAFF | TGTGTTAGTGGTTTGATAACAGGGGCCTACACTGAGGCTTTCTTT | - | TRBV12-5 | TRBD1 | TRBJ1-1
CASSYSLNRREETQYF | TGTGCCAGCAGTTACTCTCTTAACAGGCGGGAAGAGACCCAGTACTTC | many | TRBV6-2/TRBV6-3 | - | TRBJ2-5
CASSKRWRQGASPNTEAFF | TGCGCCAGCAGCAAGAGATGGCGACAGGGGGCGTCGCCGAACACTGAAGCTTTCTTT | few | TRBV5-1 | TRBD1 | TRBJ1-1
CASSQREGNQPQHF | TGCGCCAGCAGCCAAAGAGAGGGGAATCAGCCCCAGCATTTT | many | TRBV4-1 | - | TRBJ1-5
CASSLFSGGAYEQFF | TGTGCCAGCAGCTTATTTAGCGGGGGGGCCTATGAGCAGTTCTTC | many | TRBV7-8 | TRBD2 | TRBJ2-1
CASSLVGSGNTIYF | TGCGCCAGCAGCTTGGTCGGCTCTGGAAACACCATATATTTT | many | TRBV5-1 | - | TRBJ1-3
CAGSQGLRTGNTGELFF | TGCGCCGGCAGCCAAGGGCTGAGGACAGGGAACACCGGGGAGCTGTTTTTT | few | TRBV4-1 | TRBD1 | TRBJ2-2
CAWGQGSQPQHF | TGTGCCTGGGGACAGGGGAGCCAGCCCCAGCATTTT | many | TRBV30 | TRBD1 | TRBJ1-5
CASSAGTPSYNEQFF | TGTGCCAGCAGTGCCGGGACTCCAAGCTACAATGAGCAGTTCTTC | many | TRBV11-2 | - | TRBJ2-1